A selection of T cell receptor beta chains follows, all from one sample in a study of blood T cell repertoires in COVID-19. TCRdb's copy holds only in-frame clones and misses some; the assay was immunoSEQ multiplex PCR. The sample shows 90,000 to 150,000 clones, 65% to 80% of them seen only once. Sequencing was carried out using peripheral blood. These receptors all come from a man aged 65-85 years with acute or convalescent COVID-19. The CDR3 runs from the conserved cysteine through the conserved F or W. The D gene is left open where the match is weak. Expanded clones get a size class; other rows say once, few or many, or leave the size out.

length: 14
V: TRBV9
D: .
size: .
J: TRBJ2-5
DNA: TGTGCCAGCAGCCGAGGGGACAACCAAGAGACCCAGTACTTC
CDR3: CASSRGDNQETQYF

length: 15
V: TRBV14
D: .
size: once
J: TRBJ1-1
DNA: TGTGCCAGCAGCCAAGGGGGACGGGGGTACACTGAAGCTTTCTTT
CDR3: CASSQGGRGYTEAFF

length: 16
V: TRBV5-4
D: .
size: .
J: TRBJ2-1
DNA: TGTGCCAGCAGCCTCCCAGGAGGGAATTCCTACAATGAGCAGTTCTTC
CDR3: CASSLPGGNSYNEQFF

length: 17
V: TRBV7-6
D: TRBD2
size: .
J: TRBJ2-2
DNA: TGTGCCAGCAGCCGCGCCTCTAGCGGGAGAAACACCGGGGAGCTGTTTTTT
CDR3: CASSRASSGRNTGELFF

length: 12
V: TRBV2
D: .
size: .
J: TRBJ1-3
DNA: TGTGCCAGCAAACAGACTGGAAACACCATATATTTT
CDR3: CASKQTGNTIYF

length: 15
V: TRBV6-5
D: TRBD1
size: .
J: TRBJ1-5
DNA: TGTGCCAGCAGTTACTCAGGGACAGGGGATCAGCCCCAGCATTTT
CDR3: CASSYSGTGDQPQHF

length: 16
V: TRBV3-1/TRBV3-2
D: TRBD2
size: .
J: TRBJ2-1
DNA: TGTGCCAGCAGCCATCGGGCGGGAGGGGCCTACAATGAGCAGTTCTTC
CDR3: CASSHRAGGAYNEQFF

length: 15
V: TRBV2
D: .
size: once
J: TRBJ2-7
DNA: TGTGCCAGCAGACGACCGGGACTTAACTCCTACGAGCAGTACTTC
CDR3: CASRRPGLNSYEQYF

length: 14
V: TRBV19
D: .
size: .
J: TRBJ2-1
DNA: TGTGCCAGTAGTATCTCGTCTTCCTACAATGAGCAGTTCTTC
CDR3: CASSISSSYNEQFF

length: 20
V: TRBV10-1
D: .
size: .
J: TRBJ1-1
DNA: TGCGCCAGCAAAGCGGGAGGGGGGAGTTGGACCACCCAGAAGAACACTGAAGCTTTCTTT
CDR3: CASKAGGGSWTTQKNTEAFF

length: 13
V: TRBV5-1
D: .
size: .
J: TRBJ2-1
DNA: TGCGCCAGCAGCACCGGGTCCTACAATGAGCAGTTCTTC
CDR3: CASSTGSYNEQFF

length: 14
V: TRBV28
D: .
size: .
J: TRBJ1-2
DNA: TGTGCCAGCAGTTTCCCCCTCCCCTCCTATGGCTACACCTTC
CDR3: CASSFPLPSYGYTF

length: 15
V: TRBV7-9
D: TRBD2
size: .
J: TRBJ2-3
DNA: TGTGCCAGCAGCGCGAGCGGGGCTAGCACAGATACGCAGTATTTT
CDR3: CASSASGASTDTQYF

length: 15
V: TRBV7-2
D: .
size: .
J: TRBJ2-2
DNA: TGTGCCAGCAGCTTCATGCAGGGAAGGTCCGGGGAGCTGTTTTTT
CDR3: CASSFMQGRSGELFF

length: 13
V: TRBV28
D: .
size: .
J: TRBJ1-3
DNA: TGTGCCCATCACAGGGCGGCTGGAAACACCATATATTTT
CDR3: CAHHRAAGNTIYF

length: 15
V: TRBV6-6
D: .
size: once
J: TRBJ2-6
DNA: TGTGCCAGCAGTTACCCCAACTCTGGGGCCAACGTCCTGACTTTC
CDR3: CASSYPNSGANVLTF

length: 12
V: TRBV3-1/TRBV3-2
D: .
size: .
J: TRBJ2-1
DNA: TGTGCCAGCAGCCGAGGGGGCAATGAGCAGTTCTTC
CDR3: CASSRGGNEQFF

length: 12
V: TRBV29-1
D: .
size: .
J: TRBJ2-1
DNA: TGCAGCGTTGAGGGGACAACCTACACCCGGTTCTTC
CDR3: CSVEGTTYTRFF

length: 15
V: TRBV13
D: TRBD2
size: .
J: TRBJ2-4
DNA: TGTGCCAGCAGCTTCCCTGGCGGGGGGAAAAACATTCAGTACTTC
CDR3: CASSFPGGGKNIQYF

length: 14
V: TRBV7-2
D: TRBD1
size: .
J: TRBJ1-2
DNA: TGTGCCAGCAGTGTTGACCCGGACAGGCAAGGCTACACCTTC
CDR3: CASSVDPDRQGYTF

length: 13
V: TRBV7-9
D: .
size: .
J: TRBJ1-2
DNA: TGTGCCAGCAGCCTCGGACAGCTGGCTGGCTACACCTTC
CDR3: CASSLGQLAGYTF

length: 14
V: TRBV7-2
D: .
size: .
J: TRBJ2-3
DNA: TGTGCCAGCAGCCCAATCAGGGGTGGAGATACGCAGTATTTT
CDR3: CASSPIRGGDTQYF

length: 14
V: TRBV4-2
D: TRBD1
size: .
J: TRBJ1-1
DNA: TGTGCCAGCAGCCAAGCAGGGGGCGATTATGAAGCTTTCTTT
CDR3: CASSQAGGDYEAFF

length: 15
V: TRBV10-3
D: TRBD1
size: .
J: TRBJ1-3
DNA: TGTGCCATCAAAGGACAGGAGTTCTCTGGAAACACCATATATTTT
CDR3: CAIKGQEFSGNTIYF

length: 15
V: TRBV11-2
D: .
size: .
J: TRBJ1-2
DNA: TGTGCCAGCAGCCGCCCCCAGGGATCTAACTATGGCTACACCTTC
CDR3: CASSRPQGSNYGYTF

length: 14
V: TRBV7-2
D: TRBD1
size: .
J: TRBJ1-2
DNA: TGTGCCAGCAGCCCGGGACAGGGTAACTATGGCTACACCTTC
CDR3: CASSPGQGNYGYTF

length: 17
V: TRBV5-5
D: TRBD1
size: .
J: TRBJ2-5
DNA: TGTGCCAGCAGCCTTGGAGGTGGGACAGGGGTTTCAAAGACCCAGTACTTC
CDR3: CASSLGGGTGVSKTQYF

length: 15
V: TRBV2
D: .
size: .
J: TRBJ1-4
DNA: TGTGCCAGCACCGGCCGGACAGCAAGTTCTGAAAAACTGTTTTTT
CDR3: CASTGRTASSEKLFF

length: 15
V: TRBV7-3
D: TRBD2
size: .
J: TRBJ2-1
DNA: TGTGCCAGCAGCCCGGGGACTAGCTGGCAGAATGAGCAGTTCTTC
CDR3: CASSPGTSWQNEQFF

length: 15
V: TRBV9
D: TRBD1
size: .
J: TRBJ1-2
DNA: TGTGCCAGCAGCGAGACCGGGACAGGGGTGAGAGGCTACACCTTC
CDR3: CASSETGTGVRGYTF

length: 16
V: TRBV5-1
D: TRBD2
size: .
J: TRBJ2-1
DNA: TGCGCCAGCAGCTTGAAGCCCCTTAGCGGGGGGGCTGAGCAGTTCTTC
CDR3: CASSLKPLSGGAEQFF

length: 13
V: TRBV11-2
D: .
size: .
J: TRBJ1-5
DNA: TGTGCCAGCAGCCCTCAGGATAGGCAGCCCCAGCATTTT
CDR3: CASSPQDRQPQHF

length: 11
V: TRBV20-1
D: .
size: .
J: TRBJ1-2
DNA: TGCAGTGCTAGACTGGGGGCCGGCTACACCTTC
CDR3: CSARLGAGYTF

length: 16
V: TRBV4-2
D: TRBD1
size: .
J: TRBJ2-1
DNA: TGTGCCAGCAGTCCCCACAGGGGGCAATCCTACAATGAGCAGTTCTTC
CDR3: CASSPHRGQSYNEQFF

length: 15
V: TRBV19
D: TRBD1
size: .
J: TRBJ1-4
DNA: TGTGCCAGTAGGGACAGGGTTGGGGGTAATGAAAAACTGTTTTTT
CDR3: CASRDRVGGNEKLFF

length: 14
V: TRBV11-2
D: .
size: .
J: TRBJ2-1
DNA: TGTGCCAGCGGGCTGCTGGTAGCGCACAATGAGCAGTTCTTC
CDR3: CASGLLVAHNEQFF

length: 13
V: TRBV29-1
D: TRBD1
size: .
J: TRBJ2-7
DNA: TGCAGCGTTGTCGAACAGGGGGTCTACGAGCAGTACTTC
CDR3: CSVVEQGVYEQYF

length: 12
V: TRBV30
D: .
size: .
J: TRBJ1-2
DNA: TGTGCCTGGAGTAGAACCGGCTATGGCTACACCTTC
CDR3: CAWSRTGYGYTF

length: 15
V: TRBV3-1/TRBV3-2
D: TRBD2
size: .
J: TRBJ2-1
DNA: TGTGCCAGCAGCCAGAGCGGGAGCTTGGCCAATGAGCAGTTCTTC
CDR3: CASSQSGSLANEQFF

length: 13
V: TRBV18
D: .
size: .
J: TRBJ2-3
DNA: TGTGCCAGCTCACCAGACAACACAGATACGCAGTATTTT
CDR3: CASSPDNTDTQYF

length: 13
V: TRBV2
D: .
size: .
J: TRBJ1-5
DNA: TGTGCCAGCAGACTGAACGGGAATCAGCCCCAGCATTTT
CDR3: CASRLNGNQPQHF

length: 15
V: TRBV5-1
D: .
size: .
J: TRBJ1-3
DNA: TGCGCCAGCAGCTTGGGACAGCTCTCTGGAAACACCATATATTTT
CDR3: CASSLGQLSGNTIYF

length: 14
V: TRBV7-2
D: .
size: .
J: TRBJ2-5
DNA: TGTGCCAGCAGCATCGGACAGATCCAAGAGACCCAGTACTTC
CDR3: CASSIGQIQETQYF

length: 14
V: TRBV2
D: TRBD1
size: .
J: TRBJ1-5
DNA: TGTGCCAGCAGCGACAGGGCCTTCAATCAGCCCCAGCATTTT
CDR3: CASSDRAFNQPQHF

length: 17
V: TRBV7-6
D: .
size: .
J: TRBJ2-3
DNA: TGTGCCAGCAGTTTTTCTCCGGGACTCCCGAGTGCAGATACGCAGTATTTT
CDR3: CASSFSPGLPSADTQYF

length: 13
V: TRBV7-2
D: .
size: once
J: TRBJ1-5
DNA: TGTGCCAGCAGCTTTAATGGCAATCAGCCCCAGCATTTT
CDR3: CASSFNGNQPQHF

length: 13
V: TRBV29-1
D: .
size: few
J: TRBJ2-5
DNA: TGCAGCGAATCGGACATATTGGGGGAGACCCAGTACTTC
CDR3: CSESDILGETQYF

length: 14
V: TRBV7-8
D: TRBD1
size: .
J: TRBJ2-7
DNA: TGTGCCAGCAGCCCCGGACAGGTCCGCTACGAGCAGTACTTC
CDR3: CASSPGQVRYEQYF

length: 13
V: TRBV29-1
D: .
size: .
J: TRBJ2-5
DNA: TGCAGCGTTGTTGGGGGGTCACGAGAGACCCAGTACTTC
CDR3: CSVVGGSRETQYF

length: 14
V: TRBV5-4
D: TRBD2
size: once
J: TRBJ2-5
DNA: TGTGCCAGCAGCACAGCACTAGCGAGCGAGACCCAGTACTTC
CDR3: CASSTALASETQYF

length: 15
V: TRBV30
D: .
size: .
J: TRBJ2-7
DNA: TGTGCCTGGAGCCGCCGCGGGGAAACATCCTACGAGCAGTACTTC
CDR3: CAWSRRGETSYEQYF

length: 15
V: TRBV7-9
D: TRBD2
size: .
J: TRBJ2-7
DNA: TGTGCCAGCAGCTCGACTAGCGGGAATCCCTACGAGCAGTACTTC
CDR3: CASSSTSGNPYEQYF

length: 15
V: TRBV18
D: TRBD1
size: .
J: TRBJ1-6
DNA: TGTGCCAGCTCAGCCGGACAGGGCAATAATTCACCCCTCCACTTT
CDR3: CASSAGQGNNSPLHF

length: 15
V: TRBV5-1
D: TRBD1
size: .
J: TRBJ2-3
DNA: TGCGCCAGCAGCTCCGGACAGGGCAGCACAGATACGCAGTATTTT
CDR3: CASSSGQGSTDTQYF

length: 14
V: TRBV29-1
D: .
size: .
J: TRBJ2-3
DNA: TGCAGCGTTGAAGATTACAGGTCCACAGATACGCAGTATTTT
CDR3: CSVEDYRSTDTQYF

length: 14
V: TRBV7-9
D: TRBD1
size: few
J: TRBJ1-4
DNA: TGTGCCAGCAGCTCGAGGGGGCAGGTTGAAAAACTGTTTTTT
CDR3: CASSSRGQVEKLFF

length: 16
V: TRBV11-2
D: TRBD2
size: .
J: TRBJ2-3
DNA: TGTGCCAGCAGCCTGGGGACTAGCGGGAGTGGAGATACGCAGTATTTT
CDR3: CASSLGTSGSGDTQYF

length: 19
V: TRBV3-1/TRBV3-2
D: TRBD2
size: .
J: TRBJ2-5
DNA: TGTGCCAGCAGCCCGACCCAGGGCCTGGGTAGCGGGGGGCGAGAGACCCAGTACTTC
CDR3: CASSPTQGLGSGGRETQYF

length: 14
V: TRBV7-3
D: TRBD2
size: once
J: TRBJ2-3
DNA: TGTGCCAGCAGCCCTGGGGGGGGCACAGATACGCAGTATTTT
CDR3: CASSPGGGTDTQYF